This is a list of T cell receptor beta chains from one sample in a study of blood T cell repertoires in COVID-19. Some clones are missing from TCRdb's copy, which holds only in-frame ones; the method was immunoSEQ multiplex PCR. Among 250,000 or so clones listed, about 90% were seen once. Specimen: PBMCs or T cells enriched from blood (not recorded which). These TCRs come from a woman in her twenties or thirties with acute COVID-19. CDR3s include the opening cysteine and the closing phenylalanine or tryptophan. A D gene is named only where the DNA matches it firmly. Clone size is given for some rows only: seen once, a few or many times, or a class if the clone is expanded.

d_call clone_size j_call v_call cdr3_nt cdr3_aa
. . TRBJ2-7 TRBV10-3 TGTGCCACTTCAACGGGACTTACCTACGAGCAGTACTTC CATSTGLTYEQYF
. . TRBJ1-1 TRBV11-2 TGTGCCAGCAGCTCAACAGGGAAGTACACTGAAGCTTTCTTT CASSSTGKYTEAFF
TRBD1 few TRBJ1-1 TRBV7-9 TGTGCCAGCTGTCTGGAGGGGGCGAACACTGAAGCTTTCTTT CASCLEGANTEAFF
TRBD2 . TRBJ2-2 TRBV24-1 TGTGCCACCGCCCCGAGGGGCGGGAGTGTCGGGGAGCTGTTTTTT CATAPRGGSVGELFF
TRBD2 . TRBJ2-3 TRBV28 TGTGCCAGCAGTTTTACTAGCGGAAGCACAGATACGCAGTATTTT CASSFTSGSTDTQYF
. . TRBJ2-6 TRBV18 TGTGCCAGCTCCCCCATCGCGCGGGGGCAACTTCAGGGTGGGGCCAACGTCCTGACTTTC CASSPIARGQLQGGANVLTF
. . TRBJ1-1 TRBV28 TGTGCCAGCAGGAACAGTCCGAACACTGAAGCTTTCTTT CASRNSPNTEAFF
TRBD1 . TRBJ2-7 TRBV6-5 TGTGCCAGCAGTATTTTGACAGGGTCCTCCTACGAGCAGTACTTC CASSILTGSSYEQYF
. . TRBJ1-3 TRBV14 TGTGCCAGCAGCCAAGCTTATAGAGCTGGAAACACCATATATTTT CASSQAYRAGNTIYF
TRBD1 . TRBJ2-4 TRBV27 TGTGCCAGCAGTGGGGACAGACTAAACATTCAGTACTTC CASSGDRLNIQYF
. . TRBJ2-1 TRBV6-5 TGTGCCAGCAGGCATGGGGAGTACAATGAGCAGTTCTTC CASRHGEYNEQFF
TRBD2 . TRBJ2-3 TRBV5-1 TGCGCCAGCAGCTGGGGGACTAGCGGGAGCGGCACAGATACGCAGTATTTT CASSWGTSGSGTDTQYF
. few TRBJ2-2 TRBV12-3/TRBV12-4 TGTGCCAGCAACAGAGACACCGGGGAGCTGTTTTTT CASNRDTGELFF
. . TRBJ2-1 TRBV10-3 TGTGCCATCAGTGGGGCTACAACGAACAATGAGCAGTTCTTC CAISGATTNNEQFF
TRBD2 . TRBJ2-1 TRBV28 TGTGCCAGCAGTCTAGGACTAGAGTGGAATGAGCAGTTCTTC CASSLGLEWNEQFF
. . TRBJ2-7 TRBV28 TGTGCCAGCAGTTTCTACGATCAGTTCTCCAGAGGGGAGCAGTACTTC CASSFYDQFSRGEQYF
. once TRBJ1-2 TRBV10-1 TGCGCCAGCTCGAAGGACGAGGGCTATGGCTACACCTTC CASSKDEGYGYTF
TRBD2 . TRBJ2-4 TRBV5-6 TGTGCCAGCAGCTACACTAGCGGGAGTTTCGGCATTCAGTACTTC CASSYTSGSFGIQYF
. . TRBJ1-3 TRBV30 TGTGCCTGGACAGTCTTCGCTGGAAACACCATATATTTT CAWTVFAGNTIYF
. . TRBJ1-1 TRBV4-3 TGCGCCAGCAGCCAAGATCATTCCTTCAGGGCACAAGCTTTCTTT CASSQDHSFRAQAFF